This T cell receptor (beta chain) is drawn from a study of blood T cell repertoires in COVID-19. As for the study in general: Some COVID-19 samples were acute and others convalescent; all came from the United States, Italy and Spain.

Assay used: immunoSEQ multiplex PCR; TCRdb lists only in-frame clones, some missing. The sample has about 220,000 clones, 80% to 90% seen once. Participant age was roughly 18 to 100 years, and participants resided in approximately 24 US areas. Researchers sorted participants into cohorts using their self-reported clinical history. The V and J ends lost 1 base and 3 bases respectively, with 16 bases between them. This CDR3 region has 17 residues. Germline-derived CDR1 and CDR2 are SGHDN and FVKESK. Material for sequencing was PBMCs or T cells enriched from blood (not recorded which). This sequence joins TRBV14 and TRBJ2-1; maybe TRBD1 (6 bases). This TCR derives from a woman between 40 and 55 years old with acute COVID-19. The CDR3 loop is CASSQGQEGVNYNEQFF. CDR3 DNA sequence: TGTGCCAGCAGCCAAGGACAGGAAGGTGTGAACTACAATGAGCAGTTCTTC.